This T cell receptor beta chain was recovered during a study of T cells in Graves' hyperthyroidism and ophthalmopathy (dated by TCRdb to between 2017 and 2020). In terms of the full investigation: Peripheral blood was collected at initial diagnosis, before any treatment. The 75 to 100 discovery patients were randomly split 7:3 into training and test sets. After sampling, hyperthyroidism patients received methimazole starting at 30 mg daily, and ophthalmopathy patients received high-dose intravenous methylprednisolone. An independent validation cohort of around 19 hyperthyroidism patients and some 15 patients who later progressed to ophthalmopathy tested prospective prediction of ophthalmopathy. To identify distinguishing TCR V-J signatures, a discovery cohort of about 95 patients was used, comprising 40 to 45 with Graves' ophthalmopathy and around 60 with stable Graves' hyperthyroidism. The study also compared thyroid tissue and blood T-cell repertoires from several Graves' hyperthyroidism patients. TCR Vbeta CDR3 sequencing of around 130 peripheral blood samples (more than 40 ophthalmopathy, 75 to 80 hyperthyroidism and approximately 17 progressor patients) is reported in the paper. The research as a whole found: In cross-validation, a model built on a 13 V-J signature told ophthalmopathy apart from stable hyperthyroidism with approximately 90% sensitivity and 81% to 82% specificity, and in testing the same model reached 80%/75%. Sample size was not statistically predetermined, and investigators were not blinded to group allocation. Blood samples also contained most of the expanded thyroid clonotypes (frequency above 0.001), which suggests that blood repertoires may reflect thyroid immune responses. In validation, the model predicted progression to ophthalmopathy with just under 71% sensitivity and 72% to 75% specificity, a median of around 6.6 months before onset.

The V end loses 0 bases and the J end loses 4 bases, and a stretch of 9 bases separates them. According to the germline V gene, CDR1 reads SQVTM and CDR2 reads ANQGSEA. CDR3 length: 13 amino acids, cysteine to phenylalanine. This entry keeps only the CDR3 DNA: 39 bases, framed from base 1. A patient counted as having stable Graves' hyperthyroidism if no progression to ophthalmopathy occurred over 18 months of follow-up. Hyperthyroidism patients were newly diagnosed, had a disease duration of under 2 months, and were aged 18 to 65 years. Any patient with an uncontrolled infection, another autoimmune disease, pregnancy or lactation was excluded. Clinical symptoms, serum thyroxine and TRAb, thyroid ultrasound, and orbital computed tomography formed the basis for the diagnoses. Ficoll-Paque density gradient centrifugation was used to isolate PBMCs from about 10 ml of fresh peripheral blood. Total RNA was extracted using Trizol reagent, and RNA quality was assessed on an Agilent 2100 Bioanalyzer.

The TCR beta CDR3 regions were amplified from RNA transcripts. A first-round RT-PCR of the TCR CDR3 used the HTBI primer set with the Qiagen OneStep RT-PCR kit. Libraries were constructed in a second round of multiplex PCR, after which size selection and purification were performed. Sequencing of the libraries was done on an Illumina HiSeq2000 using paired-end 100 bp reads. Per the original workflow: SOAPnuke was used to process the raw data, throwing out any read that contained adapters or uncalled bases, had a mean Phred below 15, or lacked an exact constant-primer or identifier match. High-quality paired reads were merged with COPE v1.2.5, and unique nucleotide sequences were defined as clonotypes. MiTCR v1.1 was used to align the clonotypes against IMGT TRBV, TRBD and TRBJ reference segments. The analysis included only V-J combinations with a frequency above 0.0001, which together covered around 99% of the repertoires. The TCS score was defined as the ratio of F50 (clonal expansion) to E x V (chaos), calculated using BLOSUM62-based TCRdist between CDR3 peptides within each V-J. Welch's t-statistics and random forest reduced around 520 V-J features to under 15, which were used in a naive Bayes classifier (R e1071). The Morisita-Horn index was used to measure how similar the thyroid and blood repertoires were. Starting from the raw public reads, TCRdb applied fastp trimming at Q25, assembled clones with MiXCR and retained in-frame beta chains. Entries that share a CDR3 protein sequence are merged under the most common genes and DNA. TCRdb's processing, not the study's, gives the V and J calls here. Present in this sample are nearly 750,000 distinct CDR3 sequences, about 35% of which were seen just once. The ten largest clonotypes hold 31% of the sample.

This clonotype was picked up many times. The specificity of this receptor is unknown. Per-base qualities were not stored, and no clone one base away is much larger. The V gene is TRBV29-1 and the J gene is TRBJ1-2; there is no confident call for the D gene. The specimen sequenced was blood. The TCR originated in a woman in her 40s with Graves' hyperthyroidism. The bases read TGCAGCGTTGAAGAGGGAATCGGCTATGGCTACACCTTC. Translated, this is CSVEEGIGYGYTF.